Each of the 15 T cell receptor beta chains below was sequenced from the same sample in a study of CD8 T cells in Susac syndrome. Reverse transcription of about 0.5 to 1 ug RNA was carried out with random hexamers. TCRdb ran MiXCR on the immunoSEQ multiplex PCR reads and lists one entry per CDR3 protein. The table includes 200,000 or so distinct CDR3 sequences, nearly 97% detected once. The sequenced sample consisted of CD4+ T cells from PBMCs. The receptor source for this set is a human donor with Susac syndrome.

This rearrangement joins TRBV6-5 to TRBJ2-2; D is uncertain. Trimming removed 0 bases at V and 8 bases at J, with 10 bases between. The CDR3 has 14 amino acids. Germline V gene lookup returns CDR1 MNHEY and CDR2 SVGAGI. CDR3 loop: CASSYSTVSGELFF. CDR3 in DNA: TGTGCCAGCAGTTACTCAACAGTGTCGGGGGAGCTGTTTTTT.

The genes are TRBV9 and TRBJ2-5; possible D gene TRBD2, 7 bases. The CDR3 covers 15 residues. Per germline, CDR1 SGDLS and CDR2 YYNGEE. The germline V and J ends were trimmed by 0 bases and 4 bases, with 13 bases remaining between them. DNA for the CDR3: TGTGCCAGCAGCGTAGGCGGGGGCATTCGAGAGACCCAGTACTTC. As protein: CASSVGGGIRETQYF.

The V and J genes are TRBV5-1 and TRBJ2-5; 9 nucleotides line up with TRBD2. Germline V gene data show CDR1 as SGHRS and CDR2 as YFSETQ. After removal of 6 bases from V and 1 base from J, the junction contained 10 bases not matched to a gene. This CDR3 contains 16 residues. The CDR3 coding sequence is TGCGCCAGCAATTTGGCAGCGGGAGGACCCCAAGAGACCCAGTACTTC. This encodes CASNLAAGGPQETQYF. Filled out from reference TRBV5-1 and TRBJ2-5, the complete variable domain reads KAGVTQTPRYLIKTRGQQVTLSCSPISGHRSVSWYQQTPGQGLQFLFEYFSETQRNKGNFPGRFSGRQFSNSRSEMNVSTLELGDSALYLCASNLAAGGPQETQYFGPGTRLLVL.

This chain links TRBV20-1 with TRBJ2-3; 10 bases align to TRBD2. CDR3 length: 17 amino acids. The V and J ends lost 6 bases and 2 bases, in that order; junction bases with no gene match: 14. Germline values: CDR1 DFQATT, CDR2 SNEGSKA (reference sequence). The CDR3 region is CSAPPSGGVIITDTQYF. The CDR3 DNA reads TGCAGTGCCCCCCCTAGCGGGGGCGTGATAATCACAGATACGCAGTATTTT.

The chain employs TRBV12-3 or TRBV12-4 and TRBJ1-2; D is possibly TRBD1 (5 bases). The V end was cut by 1 base, the J end by 2 bases, with 17 bases between. The CDR3 runs to 17 residues. The CDR3 DNA follows: TGTGCCAGCAGTTTAGTAGGAGATCAGGGAGCCAACTATGGCTACACCTTC. Translation: CASSLVGDQGANYGYTF.

The rearrangement joins TRBV20-1 to TRBJ1-2; TRBD1 might be the D (5 bases). V was clipped by 3 bases and J by 6 bases, with 8 bases between them. This CDR3 has 11 residues. The germline V gene encodes CDR1 DFQATT and CDR2 SNEGSKA (reference sequence). The CDR3 region has the DNA TGCAGTGCTAGTTGGGGCGATGGCTACACCTTC. It yields the protein CSASWGDGYTF.

The J gene is TRBJ2-5, the V gene TRBV20-1; D call uncertain. The V gene lost 0 bases and the J gene lost 5 bases, with 13 bases spanning the gap. This CDR3 spans 14 amino acids. Germline V gives CDR1 DFQATT, CDR2 SNEGSKA (reference sequence). The CDR3 loop reads CSARDPSVWETQYF. Written as DNA, the CDR3 is TGCAGTGCTAGAGATCCGTCGGTTTGGGAGACCCAGTACTTC.

This chain uses TRBV30 with TRBJ1-2; D unclear. Trimming removed 5 bases from V and 4 bases from J, with 8 bases in between. This CDR3 contains 11 residues. Germline lookup yields CDR1 GTSNPN and CDR2 SVGIG (reference sequence). The CDR3 region is CAWENRYGYTF. CDR3 DNA sequence: TGTGCCTGGGAAAACCGCTATGGCTACACCTTC.

The rearrangement joins TRBV20-1 to TRBJ1-2, with TRBD1 as a possible D gene (5 bases). This CDR3 has 13 residues. The germline gives CDR1 DFQATT, CDR2 SNEGSKA (reference sequence). V lost 0 bases and J 7 bases, leaving 12 bases between the germline ends. CDR3 coding DNA: TGCAGTGCTAGAGATCCGGGGGTGCTTGGCTACACCTTC. Amino acids: CSARDPGVLGYTF.

The CDR3 region is CSAPLGTSGGTEAFF. CDR3 nucleotides: TGCAGTGCTCCCTTGGGGACTTCTGGGGGGACTGAAGCTTTCTTT. This rearrangement joins TRBV20-1 to TRBJ1-1; the D gene is possibly TRBD1 (5 bases). The CDR3 runs to 15 residues. Germline V gene lookup returns CDR1 DFQATT and CDR2 SNEGSKA (reference sequence). Trimming took off 5 bases at V and 5 bases at J, with 21 bases between the two ends.

This rearrangement joins TRBV25-1 to TRBJ1-4; D is possibly TRBD1 (5 bases). V lost 4 bases to trimming and J lost 0 bases, with 9 bases between them. The CDR3 has 15 residues. In germline, CDR1 is MGHDK, CDR2 SYGVNS. In DNA form, the CDR3 reads TGTGCCAGCAGTGGTCCGACAGCAACTAATGAAAAACTGTTTTTT. It encodes CASSGPTATNEKLFF.

This clonotype was detected only once. The gene calls are TRBV19 and TRBJ1-2, with 7 bases identical to TRBD1. This CDR3 region has 15 residues. The germline V gene encodes CDR1 LNHDA and CDR2 SQIVND (reference sequence). Trimming removed 3 bases from V and 6 bases from J; junction bases left unmatched: 10. CDR3 nucleotides: TGTGCCAGTAGTATTCCCGGGACAGCATCCCATGGCTACACCTTC. Amino acids: CASSIPGTASHGYTF.

The chain employs TRBV3-1 and TRBJ2-7, with 8 nucleotides matching TRBD2. V shed 0 bases and J 3 bases; nucleotides not matched to a gene: 7. The CDR3 sequence is 16 residues long. Per the germline V gene, CDR1 is LGHDT and CDR2 is YNNKEL (reference sequence). Here the CDR3 DNA reads TGTGCCAGCAGCCAAGATCGCCTAGCGGGTCGCTACGAGCAGTACTTC. This sequence encodes CASSQDRLAGRYEQYF.

The rearrangement links TRBV7-9 to TRBJ2-1; 8 bases fit TRBD1. CDR3 length equals 12 residues. The germline gives CDR1 SEHNR, CDR2 FQNEAQ (reference sequence). V gave up 7 bases and J gave up 7 bases; unmatched junction bases: 3. The CDR3 sequence: CASTDRDNEQFF. The CDR3 DNA reads as TGTGCCAGCACGGACAGGGATAATGAGCAGTTCTTC.

CDR3 region: CSAVDGTGGRNEQFF. The CDR3 nucleotides are TGCAGTGCTGTAGACGGGACAGGGGGCCGCAATGAGCAGTTCTTC. The rearrangement uses TRBV20-1 and TRBJ2-1, with 12 bases that match TRBD1. V lost 5 bases to trimming and J lost 6 bases; unmatched junction nucleotides: 8. Germline CDR1 reads DFQATT; CDR2 reads SNEGSKA (reference sequence). This CDR3 region has 15 residues.